One and the same sample provided the 11 T cell receptor beta chains below, sequenced in a study of beta chain features in type 1 diabetes. Findings and limits, study-wide: When Type 1 diabetes patients were examined, their TCRB CDR3s proved moderately but significantly shorter in all four CD4+ subsets.

All of the isolated RNA was reverse transcribed, so expressed TCRB transcripts were sequenced. The table came from immunoSEQ multiplex PCR; TCRdb's copy has only in-frame clones and leaves some out. The sample consists of 150,000 to 200,000 clones, around 8% of them appearing once. No antigen has been assigned to these receptors. The specimen sequenced was central memory CD4+ T cells from blood. Source of these receptors: a woman younger than 35 with type 1 diabetes.

The sample holds a few counts of this clone. This rearrangement joins TRBV28 to TRBJ1-1; tentative D call: TRBD1 (6 bases). This CDR3 has 14 amino acids. The V end lost 6 bases, the J end lost 2 bases, and 13 bases lay between the germline ends. Germline V gene sequence: CDR1 MDHEN, CDR2 SYDVKM. CDR3 loop: CASRKGGANTEAFF. CDR3 nucleotides: TGTGCCAGCAGAAAAGGGGGGGCTAACACTGAAGCTTTCTTT.

This rearrangement joins TRBV27 to TRBJ2-7, with 9 bases matching TRBD2. Germline trimming cut 6 bases from V and 5 bases from J; bases unmatched to any gene: 11. There are 15 residues in the CDR3. Germline V gene sequence: CDR1 MNHEY, CDR2 SMNVEV (reference sequence). CDR3 region: CASRSLAGEVHEQYF. In DNA, the CDR3 is TGTGCCAGCAGGTCCTTAGCGGGAGAAGTCCACGAGCAGTACTTC.

This clone has just a few counts. The chain has TRBV2 and TRBJ2-3, with D tentatively TRBD2 (5 bases). Germline values: CDR1 SNHLY, CDR2 FYNNEI. There are 12 residues in the CDR3. Trimming pared 3 bases from V and 13 bases from J, leaving 14 bases between. CDR3 residues: CASSDIGLAEYF. The CDR3 nucleotides are TGTGCCAGCAGTGACATAGGGCTAGCAGAGTATTTT.

The rearrangement joins TRBV11-2 to TRBJ2-7; 7 bases agree with TRBD2. The ends lost 5 bases at V and 1 base at J; junction bases unmatched: 5. There are 14 residues in the CDR3. CDR1 and CDR2 from the germline V gene are SGHAT and FQNNGV. The CDR3 spells CASSAISGSYEQYF. CDR3 coding DNA: TGTGCCAGCAGCGCCATTAGCGGGTCCTACGAGCAGTACTTC. The variable domain in full, with the rest retrieved from reference TRBV11-2 and TRBJ2-7, is EAGVAQSPRYKIIEKRQSVAFWCNPISGHATLYWYQQILGQGPKLLIQFQNNGVVDDSQLPKDRFSAERLKGVDSTLKIQPAKLEDSAVYLCASSAISGSYEQYFGPGTRLTVT.

Of note for this clone: The sample has other DNA sequences that encode this CDR3 too. The chain is built from TRBV7-2 and TRBJ2-5; a weak D match, TRBD2 (6 bases). The germline CDR1 and CDR2 sequences are SGHTA and FQGNSA. This CDR3 has 14 amino acids. Trimming cost V 1 base and J 2 bases, with 8 bases left between them. The CDR3 DNA reads as TGTGCCAGCAGCTTAGTGGGGGGACAAGAGACCCAGTACTTC. The encoded protein is CASSLVGGQETQYF.

The table lists this clone with a few counts. V and J are TRBV18 and TRBJ2-7; 7 nucleotides align to TRBD2. The CDR3 runs to 15 residues. V was clipped by 5 bases and J by 0 bases; unmatched bases: 7. Germline CDR1 KGHSH, CDR2 LQKENI. The CDR3 coding sequence is TGTGCCAGCTCAACGCTAGGACTAGTCTCCTACGAGCAGTACTTC. Its translation is CASSTLGLVSYEQYF. Filled out from reference TRBV18 and TRBJ2-7, the complete variable domain reads NAGVMQNPRHLVRRRGQEARLRCSPMKGHSHVYWYRQLPEEGLKFMVYLQKENIIDESGMPKERFSAEFPKEGPSILRIQQVVRGDSAAYFCASSTLGLVSYEQYFGPGTRLTVT.

This clone was observed a handful of times. One end of the junction fails to match germline, which may point to a read error. The gene calls are TRBV7-2 and TRBJ2-7; TRBD2 matches 8 bases. CDR1 and CDR2 (germline): SGHTA, FQGNSA. This CDR3 spans 15 amino acids. CDR3 DNA: TGCGCCAGCAGGTACGGAGCGGGAGATAAGTACGAGCAGTACTTC. It codes for CASRYGAGDKYEQYF.

This clone was picked up many times. This chain joins TRBV13 and TRBJ2-7, with unresolved D. CDR3 length: 11 residues. Germline values: CDR1 PRHDT, CDR2 FYEKMQ (reference sequence). V was clipped by 4 bases and J by 3 bases, with 4 bases between them. The CDR3 nucleotides read TGTGCCAGCAGCTCCCTCTACGAGCAGTACTTC. It yields the protein CASSSLYEQYF. Supplemented by reference TRBV13 and TRBJ2-7, the full variable domain reads AAGVIQSPRHLIKEKRETATLKCYPIPRHDTVYWYQQGPGQDPQFLISFYEKMQSDKGSIPDRFSAQQFSDYHSELNMSSLELGDSALYFCASSSLYEQYFGPGTRLTVT.

V is TRBV9 and J is TRBJ1-5, with D hard to call. Germline-derived CDR1 and CDR2 are SGDLS and YYNGEE. Trimming took off 4 bases at V and 6 bases at J, with 11 bases between the two ends. There are 13 residues in the CDR3. This CDR3 reads CASSPPGIQPQHF. The CDR3 nucleotides read TGTGCCAGCAGCCCCCCAGGTATTCAGCCCCAGCATTTT.

The chain employs TRBV11-2 and TRBJ2-1, with 8 positions matching TRBD2. Germline V gives CDR1 SGHAT, CDR2 FQNNGV. There are 15 residues in the CDR3. V lost 1 base and J lost 8; bases outside the gene matches: 7. The CDR3 DNA reads TGTGCCAGCAGCTTAGGAGCTAGCGGGTGGGATGAGCAGTTCTTC. This translates into CASSLGASGWDEQFF.

This clone was detected only a few times. The rearrangement joins TRBV5-1 to TRBJ2-7; D unclear. CDR3 size: 11 residues. Germline V lookup: CDR1 SGHRS, CDR2 YFSETQ. Trimming took 3 bases from V and 3 from J, leaving 4 bases between them. For the CDR3, the DNA is TGCGCCAGCAGCTCAGACTACGAGCAGTACTTC. It encodes CASSSDYEQYF. The whole variable domain, filled in from reference TRBV5-1 and TRBJ2-7, reads KAGVTQTPRYLIKTRGQQVTLSCSPISGHRSVSWYQQTPGQGLQFLFEYFSETQRNKGNFPGRFSGRQFSNSRSEMNVSTLELGDSALYLCASSSDYEQYFGPGTRLTVT.